The 21 T cell receptor beta chains below all came from one sample that was sequenced in a study of T-cell memory formation after mild COVID-19 (dated by TCRdb to about 2021). Library preparation used 5' RACE. Sequencing took place on an Illumina NovaSeq 6000. The public reads were reanalyzed by TCRdb: fastp trimming at Q25, MiXCR alignment, in-frame beta chains only. Rows are combined by CDR3 protein, so each entry shows the most common genes and DNA. This sample lists roughly 500,000 distinct CDR3 sequences; roughly 20% were detected once. The ten largest account for about 12% of the sample. Sequenced sample: PBMCs or a T cell subset sorted from them (not recorded which). The receptors come from an adult woman who had mild COVID-19 (a few samples of this study predate the infection). The sample titles of this study are shuffled in the database, so cell type and time point are left out; the donor was told from shared clones.

In its sample, this clonotype was seen once. The V gene is TRBV5-1, the J gene TRBJ1-3, with a possible D match to TRBD1 (6 bases). The V end lost 3 bases, the J end lost 0 bases, and 13 bases lay between the germline ends. CDR3 length: 16 residues. Looked up from germline, CDR1 is SGHRS and CDR2 is YFSETQ. The CDR3 DNA sequence: TGCGCCAGCAGCTCGGACAGTACCTCCTCTGGAAACACCATATATTTT. Translated, it gives CASSSDSTSSGNTIYF. Filled out from reference TRBV5-1 and TRBJ1-3, the complete variable domain reads KAGVTQTPRYLIKTRGQQVTLSCSPISGHRSVSWYQQTPGQGLQFLFEYFSETQRNKGNFPGRFSGRQFSNSRSEMNVSTLELGDSALYLCASSSDSTSSGNTIYFGEGSWLTVV.

The rearrangement uses TRBV7-9 and TRBJ1-1; 8 bases fit TRBD1. CDR1 is SEHNR and CDR2 is FQNEAQ in the germline V gene (reference sequence). CDR3 size: 13 residues. Trimming removed 4 bases from V and 8 bases from J; junction bases left unmatched: 6. The CDR3 region is CASSSTGGYEAFF. The CDR3 DNA reads TGTGCCAGCAGCTCCACAGGGGGATACGAAGCTTTCTTT. The full variable domain, in which reference TRBV7-9 and TRBJ1-1 provide the parts outside the CDR3, is DTGVSQNPRHKITKRGQNVTFRCDPISEHNRLYWYRQTLGQGPEFLTYFQNEAQLEKSRLLSDRFSAERPKGSFSTLEIQRTEQGDSAMYLCASSSTGGYEAFFGQGTRLTVV.

The V call is TRBV19, the J call TRBJ1-2; 7 positions agree with TRBD1. Germline values: CDR1 LNHDA, CDR2 SQIVND (reference sequence). The CDR3 contains 13 residues. The ends lost 7 bases at V and 4 bases at J; junction bases unmatched: 6. CDR3 bases: TGTGCCAGTATCCCCTCAGGGGGCTATGGCTACACCTTC. As protein: CASIPSGGYGYTF.

A few counts support this clonotype. The V gene is TRBV9, the J gene TRBJ2-6; D unresolved. The CDR3 runs to 15 residues. The germline V and J ends were trimmed by 0 bases and 0 bases, with 4 bases remaining between them. Germline CDR1 reads SGDLS; CDR2 reads YYNGEE. CDR3 in DNA: TGTGCCAGCAGCGTAGGGTACTCTGGGGCCAACGTCCTGACTTTC. It encodes CASSVGYSGANVLTF.

A few counts support this clonotype. In nucleotides, the CDR3 is TGTGCCAGCAGCTCTCCGGGACTAGCGCTTCTATTGGAAGAGACCCAGTACTTC. It is translated as CASSSPGLALLLEETQYF. The V gene is TRBV7-8, the J gene TRBJ2-5, with 10 bases that match TRBD2. Trimming at V came to 4 bases and at J to 3 bases, leaving 14 bases not matched to a gene. The CDR3 spans 18 residues. The germline V gene encodes CDR1 SGHVS and CDR2 FQNEAQ.

This clonotype has just a few counts. The J gene is TRBJ2-1, the V gene TRBV30; 7 bases match TRBD2. Germline CDR1 GTSNPN, CDR2 SVGIG (reference sequence). The junction had 5 bases not matched to a gene; V was cut back by 2 bases and J by 4 bases. The CDR3 has 14 residues. CDR3 in amino acids: CAWSPGRGYNEQFF. The CDR3 DNA is TGTGCCTGGAGTCCTGGGCGGGGGTACAATGAGCAGTTCTTC.

This sequence joins TRBV5-1 and TRBJ2-1; D call uncertain. Trimming removed 3 bases at V and 1 base at J, with 14 bases between. The CDR3 covers 16 residues. The germline V gene encodes CDR1 SGHRS and CDR2 YFSETQ. CDR3 bases: TGCGCCAGCAGCTACTTCGATACGGTTTCCTACAATGAGCAGTTCTTC. It translates to CASSYFDTVSYNEQFF. Based on the CDR3 plus reference TRBV5-1 and TRBJ2-1, the full variable domain is KAGVTQTPRYLIKTRGQQVTLSCSPISGHRSVSWYQQTPGQGLQFLFEYFSETQRNKGNFPGRFSGRQFSNSRSEMNVSTLELGDSALYLCASSYFDTVSYNEQFFGPGTRLTVL.

This clonotype came up a few times. J is TRBJ2-7 and V is TRBV24-1; D gene uncertain. Trimming shortened V by 4 bases and J by 2 bases, and 14 bases separated the two germline ends. This CDR3 has 15 residues. Germline V gene sequence: CDR1 KGHDR, CDR2 SFDVKD. CDR3 sequence reads: CATSDPTDGPYEQYF. The CDR3 DNA is TGTGCCACCAGTGACCCGACCGACGGGCCCTACGAGCAGTACTTC.

The rearrangement joins TRBV7-8 to TRBJ2-5; 7 bases line up with TRBD1. The germline V gene has CDR1 SGHVS and CDR2 FQNEAQ. This CDR3 is 14 amino acids long. V lost 5 bases, J lost 3 bases, and 6 bases stayed unmatched. The CDR3 loop reads CASSIGTVKETQYF. The DNA for the CDR3 is TGTGCCAGCAGCATCGGGACAGTGAAAGAGACCCAGTACTTC.

V usage is TRBV29-1 and J usage is TRBJ1-1; TRBD1 might be the D (6 bases). Trimming took off 4 bases at V and 0 bases at J, with 12 bases between the two ends. CDR1 SQVTM and CDR2 ANQGSEA come from the germline V gene. The CDR3 contains 14 residues. The CDR3 loop is CSVGRGQLNTEAFF. As DNA, the CDR3 is TGCAGCGTTGGTCGCGGACAGCTGAACACTGAAGCTTTCTTT. Together with reference TRBV29-1 and TRBJ1-1, the CDR3 gives the full variable domain: SAVISQKPSRDICQRGTSLTIQCQVDSQVTMMFWYRQQPGQSLTLIATANQGSEATYESGFVIDKFPISRPNLTFSTLTVSNMSPEDSSIYLCSVGRGQLNTEAFFGQGTRLTVV.

The chain couples TRBV2 to TRBJ1-2; D ambiguous. Germline CDR1 is SNHLY and CDR2 is FYNNEI. The V and J ends lost 5 bases and 5 bases respectively, with 9 bases between them. The CDR3 sequence is 12 residues long. The CDR3 protein is CASSRQEYGYTF. The CDR3 region has the DNA TGTGCCAGCAGTCGCCAGGAATATGGCTACACCTTC. Supplemented by reference TRBV2 and TRBJ1-2, the full variable domain reads EPEVTQTPSHQVTQMGQEVILRCVPISNHLYFYWYRQILGQKVEFLVSFYNNEISEKSEIFDDQFSVERPDGSNFTLKIRSTKLEDSAMYFCASSRQEYGYTFGSGTRLTVV.

There are a few counts of this clonotype. The V and J genes are TRBV4-3 and TRBJ1-2; perhaps TRBD1 as D (5 bases). This CDR3 has 16 amino acids. Germline V gives CDR1 LGHNA, CDR2 YSLEER. V was pared by 0 bases and J by 3 bases, with 14 bases between. The CDR3 loop reads CASSQDWPGTYYGYTF. The CDR3 coding sequence is TGCGCCAGCAGCCAAGATTGGCCAGGGACCTACTATGGCTACACCTTC.

In this sample, this clonotype turned up a few times. V and J are TRBV3-1 and TRBJ2-7; no clear D gene. Deletions cut 4 bases from V and 1 base from J, with 11 bases between. The CDR3 spans 14 residues. Germline V gives CDR1 LGHDT, CDR2 YNNKEL (reference sequence). CDR3 region: CASSPRTQSYEQYF. The DNA of the CDR3 is TGTGCCAGCAGCCCCCGGACCCAGTCCTACGAGCAGTACTTC.

This clonotype turned up a few times. The gene calls are TRBV5-1 and TRBJ2-7; 11 nucleotides match TRBD2. CDR1 and CDR2 (germline): SGHRS, YFSETQ. The ends lost 3 bases at V and 6 bases at J; junction bases unmatched: 14. The CDR3 consists of 17 residues. The CDR3 region has the DNA TGCGCCAGCAGCTGGACTAGCGGGTCGTGGCTTATCGCCGAGCAGTACTTC. Its translation: CASSWTSGSWLIAEQYF.

The chain joins TRBV24-1 to TRBJ2-1; TRBD2 is a possible D gene (5 bases). This CDR3 region has 17 residues. V was pared by 5 bases and J by 4 bases, with 20 bases between. CDR1 and CDR2 (germline): KGHDR, SFDVKD. The CDR3 here is CATSAANGPGFYNEQFF. The CDR3 DNA follows: TGTGCCACCAGTGCCGCCAACGGCCCGGGATTTTACAATGAGCAGTTCTTC.

The chain uses TRBV18 and TRBJ2-7; 8 nucleotides align to TRBD1. J lost 3 bases, V lost 4 bases, and 8 bases had no gene match. The CDR3 extends over 15 amino acids. Germline V gives CDR1 KGHSH, CDR2 LQKENI. Written as DNA, the CDR3 is TGTGCCAGCTCACAAGGACAGGGCCTCGTCTACGAGCAGTACTTC. This gives the protein CASSQGQGLVYEQYF.

The rearrangement links TRBV3-1 to TRBJ1-2; tentative D call: TRBD1 (5 bases). V lost 8 bases and J lost 6, with 16 bases in between. Germline V gene sequence: CDR1 LGHDT, CDR2 YNNKEL (reference sequence). The CDR3 totals 13 residues. CDR3 coding DNA: TGTGCCAGCTTGGGGGTGATGGGTAATGGCTACACCTTC. Encoded protein: CASLGVMGNGYTF.

The J gene is TRBJ1-6, the V gene TRBV21-1; the D call in the table, TRBD1, was not verified against the DNA. TRBV21-1 counts as a pseudogene. CDR3 length: 15 amino acids. CDR3 region: CASSIGQLRNSPLHF. The CDR3 bases are TGTGCCAGCAGCATAGGACAGTTAAGGAATTCACCCCTCCACTTT.

This chain joins TRBV18 and TRBJ2-3; D is undetermined. CDR3 length: 14 residues. Germline CDR1 is KGHSH and CDR2 is LQKENI. V lost 0 bases and J lost 1, with 5 bases in between. The CDR3 sequence: CASSPPVGTDTQYF. Here the CDR3 DNA reads TGTGCCAGCTCACCACCGGTAGGCACAGATACGCAGTATTTT.

The chain recombines TRBV7-9 with TRBJ2-3, with 7 bases matching TRBD1. V was pared by 4 bases and J by 2 bases, with 6 bases of the junction left unmatched. The CDR3 length is 15 residues. Germline V gives CDR1 SEHNR, CDR2 FQNEAQ (reference sequence). CDR3 region: CASSSRDRYTDTQYF. The CDR3 nucleotides are TGTGCCAGCAGCTCCCGGGACAGATACACAGATACGCAGTATTTT.

The rearrangement joins TRBV5-5 to TRBJ2-7; D may be TRBD2 (6 bases). Looked up from germline, CDR1 is SGHKS and CDR2 is YYEKEE (reference sequence). The CDR3 is made up of 15 amino acids. Between the trimmed V and J ends, which lost 4 bases and 6 bases, there was a span of 20 bases. This CDR3 reads CASSTDALGLVEQYF. Here the CDR3 DNA reads TGTGCCAGCAGCACGGATGCCCTGGGACTTGTCGAGCAGTACTTC.